What follows describes a single T cell receptor beta chain. What it binds is unknown. These data originate in a study of post-analysis software for immune sequencing data. Study-level points and caveats: Included in a set of about 5 TRBV segments more frequent in patients than controls were TRBV5-6, TRBV5-1 and TRBV20-1.

CDR3 size: 15 residues. The germline V gene has CDR1 SGHTA and CDR2 FQGTGA. The ends were cut back, 5 bases at V and 6 bases at J, with 17 bases in the middle. The TCR beta cDNA libraries contained unique molecular identifiers. TCRdb called the PCR reads again in MiXCR, with one record for every CDR3 protein. The table shows 600,000 to 750,000 distinct CDR3 sequences, with around 64% occurring only once. This sequence was found in a girl aged 2 to 10 with multiple sclerosis. Source material: blood. The chain couples TRBV7-3 to TRBJ2-1; a weak D match, TRBD1 (5 bases). The CDR3 is CASSPDRALGNEQFF. The CDR3 bases are TGTGCCAGCAGCCCCGACAGAGCCCTGGGCAATGAGCAGTTCTTC.